The 29 T cell receptor beta chains reported below all come from one sample, sequenced in a study of CD8 T cells in ankylosing spondylitis. TCRdb recomputed calls from the 5' RACE reads with MiXCR, one row per CDR3 protein. The repertoire holds around 250,000 distinct CDR3 sequences, with roughly a tenth as singletons. The sample taken for sequencing was blood, either unsorted or a sorted T cell fraction (not recorded which). These TCRs come from a male donor with ankylosing spondylitis or in good health (not recorded which).

In its sample, this clonotype was seen many times. The chain recombines TRBV29-1 with TRBJ2-5; 7 positions match TRBD1. V gave up 2 bases and J gave up 2 bases; unmatched junction bases: 5. The germline V gene encodes CDR1 SQVTM and CDR2 ANQGSEA. The CDR3 loop spans 14 amino acids. CDR3 in amino acids: CSVETGTAQETQYF. The CDR3 DNA sequence: TGCAGCGTTGAAACAGGGACAGCACAAGAGACCCAGTACTTC. The variable domain in full, with the rest retrieved from reference TRBV29-1 and TRBJ2-5, is SAVISQKPSRDICQRGTSLTIQCQVDSQVTMMFWYRQQPGQSLTLIATANQGSEATYESGFVIDKFPISRPNLTFSTLTVSNMSPEDSSIYLCSVETGTAQETQYFGPGTRLLVL.

The table lists this clonotype with many counts. The chain couples TRBV6-1 to TRBJ2-7, with D hard to call. CDR1 MNHNS and CDR2 SASEGT come from the germline V gene. The CDR3 extends over 14 amino acids. V gave up 2 bases and J gave up 6 bases, with 14 bases separating them. In nucleotides, the CDR3 is TGTGCCAGCAGTGAACTAAGTGGTAGCAGCGAGCAGTACTTC. This codes for CASSELSGSSEQYF.

The chain has TRBV5-1 and TRBJ2-2; D perhaps matches TRBD1 (6 bases). The CDR3 extends over 16 amino acids. Per germline, CDR1 SGHRS and CDR2 YFSETQ. Trimming left V 4 bases short and J 6 bases short, with 19 bases between. CDR3 nucleotide sequence: TGCGCCAGCAGCCCCAGGGGTACAACTGGACCCGGGGAGCTGTTTTTT. Amino acid sequence: CASSPRGTTGPGELFF.

This clonotype has ten or more counts. This sequence joins TRBV11-2 and TRBJ2-7; no reliable D call. CDR1 and CDR2 (germline): SGHAT, FQNNGV. There are 15 residues in the CDR3. V was trimmed by 4 bases and J by 2 bases, leaving 15 bases between them. The chain's CDR3 is CASSSVSHWAYEQYF. DNA for the CDR3: TGTGCCAGCAGCTCCGTCTCCCACTGGGCCTACGAGCAGTACTTC.

The gene calls are TRBV12-3 or TRBV12-4 and TRBJ2-7; TRBD2 might be the D (6 bases). The V and J ends lost 10 bases and 4 bases respectively, with 35 bases between them. This CDR3 is 19 amino acids long. CDR3 protein: CAICPVWVSGPDLAYEQYF. The CDR3, as DNA: TGTGCCATCTGTCCGGTATGGGTTAGCGGCCCCGACTTGGCGTACGAGCAGTACTTC.

As regards this clonotype: Since a much larger clone is just one base distant, this may be a read error. The chain joins TRBV20-1 to TRBJ2-1, with TRBD2 matching over 8 bases. This CDR3 contains 15 residues. Germline-derived CDR1 and CDR2 are DFQATT and SNEGSKA (reference sequence). The V and J ends lost 8 bases and 12 bases, in that order; junction bases with no gene match: 21. CDR3 protein: CSSRRGAGGVSLQFF. Written as DNA, the CDR3 is TGCAGTAGCCGAAGGGGGGCGGGGGGAGTCTCTCTGCAGTTCTTC.

This clonotype has at least ten counts. This chain connects TRBV12-3 or TRBV12-4 to TRBJ1-5; 8 bases agree with TRBD1. There are 15 residues in the CDR3. Losses at the gene ends were 7 bases for V and 3 bases for J; bases not matched to a gene: 8. The DNA of the CDR3 is TGTGCCAGCAACCTGGGACAGGCCCTCAATCAGCCCCAGCATTTT. Protein product: CASNLGQALNQPQHF.

This clonotype was counted between two and nine times. This chain uses TRBV5-5 with TRBJ2-4; D remains unclear. CDR1 and CDR2 from the germline V gene are SGHKS and YYEKEE (reference sequence). V was shortened by 4 bases and J by 0 bases, with 14 bases between the two germline ends. The CDR3 runs to 16 residues. The DNA for the CDR3 is TGTGCCAGCAGCCCACACCTATTGCTAGCCAAAAACATTCAGTACTTC. Translation gives CASSPHLLLAKNIQYF.

Many counts were recorded for this clonotype. The rearrangement links TRBV24-1 to TRBJ1-2, with a possible D match to TRBD1 (5 bases). Trimming removed 3 bases at V and 6 bases at J, with 10 bases between. The CDR3 runs 13 residues. In germline, CDR1 is KGHDR, CDR2 SFDVKD. The DNA for the CDR3 is TGTGCCACCAGTGATCCATCCAGGGATGGCTACACCTTC. Protein: CATSDPSRDGYTF.

The V call is TRBV9, the J call TRBJ1-1, with D perhaps TRBD1 (5 bases). This CDR3 contains 15 residues. Per germline, CDR1 SGDLS and CDR2 YYNGEE. V was trimmed by 4 bases and J by 5 bases, leaving 18 bases between them. DNA of the CDR3: TGTGCCAGCAGCCTCGACCCGGGGGGAGGGACTGAAGCTTTCTTT. Its protein is CASSLDPGGGTEAFF.

This clonotype was detected ten times or more. The chain joins TRBV20-1 to TRBJ2-1; 8 nucleotides match TRBD1. The CDR3 loop spans 15 amino acids. V lost 6 bases and J lost 6; bases outside the gene matches: 13. Germline V gives CDR1 DFQATT, CDR2 SNEGSKA (reference sequence). CDR3 protein: CSAPHRDRTTNEQFF. The CDR3 DNA sequence: TGCAGTGCACCACACCGGGACAGGACCACCAATGAGCAGTTCTTC.

This chain joins TRBV4-1 and TRBJ1-1; 7 bases line up with TRBD1. CDR3 length: 14 residues. Germline V lookup: CDR1 MGHRA, CDR2 YSYEKL. J gave up 4 bases and V 5 bases, and 7 bases lay outside the gene matches. DNA of the CDR3: TGCGCCAGCAGCACTCGCAGGGGGACCACTGAAGCTTTCTTT. It encodes CASSTRRGTTEAFF.

This clonotype was seen many times. V gene TRBV20-1 combines with J gene TRBJ1-5; the D is unclear. Germline V CDR1 and CDR2: DFQATT, SNEGSKA (reference sequence). The CDR3 has 14 amino acids. The V end was cut by 4 bases, the J end by 6 bases, with 16 bases between. The CDR3 spells CSAKVAGGRQPQHF. DNA for the CDR3: TGCAGTGCTAAGGTGGCAGGTGGGCGTCAGCCCCAGCATTTT.

At least ten counts were recorded for this clonotype. The chain recombines TRBV15 with TRBJ2-7, with TRBD1 identical over 9 bases. The J segment lost 3 bases and the V segment lost 4 bases, leaving 1 base of the junction unmatched. CDR3 length equals 13 residues. The V gene's germline CDR1 is LNHNV and CDR2 YYDKDF (reference sequence). This CDR3 is CATSNRGLYEQYF. The DNA of the CDR3 is TGTGCCACCAGCAACAGGGGGCTCTACGAGCAGTACTTC.

This clonotype occurred many times. The rearrangement uses TRBV5-1 and TRBJ2-7, with 13 bases fitting TRBD2. The CDR3 runs 15 residues. CDR1 is SGHRS and CDR2 is YFSETQ in the germline V gene. V gave up 5 bases and J gave up 2 bases; unmatched junction bases: 4. The CDR3 sequence: CASRWTSGSPYEQYF. The CDR3 nucleotides are TGCGCCAGCAGGTGGACTAGCGGGAGCCCCTACGAGCAGTACTTC.

This chain uses TRBV6-2 or TRBV6-3 with TRBJ1-5; D is perhaps TRBD1 (5 bases). CDR3 length: 13 residues. Trimming left V 5 bases short and J 5 bases short, with 10 bases between. From germline, CDR1 is MNHEY and CDR2 SVGEGT. CDR3 coding DNA: TGTGCCAGCAGTCTGGACACCTATCAGCCCCAGCATTTT. Encoded protein: CASSLDTYQPQHF.

Turning to this clonotype: One end of the junction is discordant with germline, which a read error may explain. The chain has TRBV7-8 and TRBJ2-7, with 10 bases lining up with TRBD2. The CDR3 sequence is 14 residues long. Germline V gene lookup returns CDR1 SGHVS and CDR2 FQNEAQ. CDR3 DNA: TGTGCCAGCAGCTTTACTAGCGGGGCTTACGCGCAGTACTTC. Its protein product is CASSFTSGAYAQYF.

This rearrangement joins TRBV29-1 to TRBJ2-6; D remains unclear. Trimming removed 5 bases from V and 4 bases from J, with 6 bases in between. The CDR3 sequence is 12 residues long. The germline gives CDR1 SQVTM, CDR2 ANQGSEA. For the CDR3, the DNA is TGCAGCGTTACTCAGGGGGCCAACGTCCTGACTTTC. Translated, it gives CSVTQGANVLTF. The entire variable domain, with the rest obtained from reference TRBV29-1 and TRBJ2-6, is as follows: SAVISQKPSRDICQRGTSLTIQCQVDSQVTMMFWYRQQPGQSLTLIATANQGSEATYESGFVIDKFPISRPNLTFSTLTVSNMSPEDSSIYLCSVTQGANVLTFGAGSRLTVL.

This clonotype has at least ten counts. The chain employs TRBV4-1 and TRBJ1-2; perhaps TRBD1 as D (6 bases). Trimming stripped 0 bases from V and 3 bases from J, with 14 bases between. Germline V gives CDR1 MGHRA, CDR2 YSYEKL. The CDR3 covers 16 residues. CDR3 sequence: CASSQDRRGFDYGYTF. The DNA of the CDR3 is TGCGCCAGCAGCCAAGATAGGAGGGGGTTCGACTATGGCTACACCTTC.

There are a few counts of this clonotype. This sequence joins TRBV11-2 and TRBJ1-2; D is perhaps TRBD1 (5 bases). The CDR3 runs to 13 residues. Germline assignment: CDR1 SGHAT and CDR2 FQNNGV. The ends were cut back, 5 bases at V and 8 bases at J, with 15 bases in the middle. Written as DNA, the CDR3 is TGTGCCAGCAGCGACCAGGACATTAGGGGCTACACCTTC. Its protein product is CASSDQDIRGYTF.

This clonotype has ten or more counts. The V gene is TRBV6-4, the J gene TRBJ2-3, with D perhaps given as TRBD1 or TRBD2 (5 bases each). Per the germline V gene, CDR1 is MRHNA and CDR2 is SNTAGT. The V and J ends lost 2 bases and 2 bases respectively, with 8 bases between them. The CDR3 extends over 14 amino acids. For the CDR3, the DNA is TGTGCCAGCAGTGACGGGACGACCACAGATACGCAGTATTTT. Translation: CASSDGTTTDTQYF.

This clonotype was found many times. J is TRBJ2-1 and V is TRBV2; D is undetermined. CDR1 is SNHLY, CDR2 FYNNEI, per germline. The V end lost 4 bases, the J end lost 12 bases, and 13 bases lay between the germline ends. The CDR3 contains 12 residues. The CDR3 loop is CASSVRLLGQFF. The CDR3 nucleotides are TGTGCCAGCAGTGTACGGCTGCTCGGGCAGTTCTTC.

The sample holds many counts of this clonotype. V and J are TRBV12-3 or TRBV12-4 and TRBJ2-2; D remains unclear. The CDR3 spans 13 residues. V dropped 0 bases and J dropped 3 bases, with 2 bases sitting between them. This chain's CDR3 is CASSLADTGELFF. The CDR3 coding sequence is TGTGCCAGCAGTTTAGCGGACACCGGGGAGCTGTTTTTT.

This clonotype was observed a handful of times. The chain links TRBV5-6 to TRBJ2-7; D gene uncertain. Between the trimmed V and J ends, which lost 5 bases and 1 base, there was a span of 10 bases. The CDR3 totals 13 residues. Germline CDR1 is SGHDT and CDR2 is YYEEEE. The CDR3 protein is CASSRTRSYEQYF. The CDR3 nucleotides are TGTGCCAGCAGTCGGACCCGGTCCTACGAGCAGTACTTC. Based on the CDR3 plus reference TRBV5-6 and TRBJ2-7, the full variable domain is DAGVTQSPTHLIKTRGQQVTLRCSPKSGHDTVSWYQQALGQGPQFIFQYYEEEERQRGNFPDRFSGHQFPNYSSELNVNALLLGDSALYLCASSRTRSYEQYFGPGTRLTVT.

Many counts were recorded for this clonotype. V usage is TRBV3-1 and J usage is TRBJ2-5; D not certain. CDR3 size: 13 residues. Germline CDR1 and CDR2: LGHDT and YNNKEL (reference sequence). Trimming pared 3 bases from V and 2 bases from J, leaving 7 bases between. CDR3 sequence: CASSHVLQETQYF. As DNA, the CDR3 is TGTGCCAGCAGCCACGTATTGCAAGAGACCCAGTACTTC.

This clonotype was observed many times. The V call is TRBV29-1, the J call TRBJ2-3; no definite D call. The germline V and J ends were trimmed by 8 bases and 1 base, with 10 bases remaining between them. Germline V gives CDR1 SQVTM, CDR2 ANQGSEA. The CDR3 covers 12 residues. CDR3 in DNA: TGCAGCCACACGACGGGCACAGATACGCAGTATTTT. Translating it yields CSHTTGTDTQYF.

The table lists this clonotype with many counts. V and J are TRBV14 and TRBJ1-4, with D uncertain. The CDR3 is 13 residues long. Trimming removed 0 bases at V and 10 bases at J, with 9 bases between. Germline V gene lookup returns CDR1 SGHDN and CDR2 FVKESK. The CDR3 is CASSQDRPGKLFF. Here the CDR3 DNA reads TGTGCCAGCAGCCAAGATCGTCCGGGAAAACTGTTTTTT.

This clonotype was recorded many times. J is TRBJ1-5 and V is TRBV25-1; a weak D match, TRBD1 (5 bases). V lost 3 bases to trimming and J lost 3 bases, with 12 bases between them. The CDR3 spans 15 residues. Germline V lookup: CDR1 MGHDK, CDR2 SYGVNS. CDR3 coding DNA: TGTGCCAGCAGTGATTCTACAGGTTACAATCAGCCCCAGCATTTT. Residues: CASSDSTGYNQPQHF. Drawing the rest from reference TRBV25-1 and TRBJ1-5, the complete variable domain is EADIYQTPRYLVIGTGKKITLECSQTMGHDKMYWYQQDPGMELHLIHYSYGVNSTEKGDLSSESTVSRIRTEHFPLTLESARPSHTSQYLCASSDSTGYNQPQHFGDGTRLSIL.

There are a few counts of this clonotype. This chain connects TRBV3-1 to TRBJ1-1, with D unresolved. Deletions cut 4 bases from V and 3 bases from J, with 15 bases between. Per germline, CDR1 LGHDT and CDR2 YNNKEL (reference sequence). The CDR3 length is 15 residues. CDR3 nucleotides: TGTGCCAGCAGCCCGTACAGTGTTGCCGACACTGAAGCTTTCTTT. It yields the protein CASSPYSVADTEAFF.